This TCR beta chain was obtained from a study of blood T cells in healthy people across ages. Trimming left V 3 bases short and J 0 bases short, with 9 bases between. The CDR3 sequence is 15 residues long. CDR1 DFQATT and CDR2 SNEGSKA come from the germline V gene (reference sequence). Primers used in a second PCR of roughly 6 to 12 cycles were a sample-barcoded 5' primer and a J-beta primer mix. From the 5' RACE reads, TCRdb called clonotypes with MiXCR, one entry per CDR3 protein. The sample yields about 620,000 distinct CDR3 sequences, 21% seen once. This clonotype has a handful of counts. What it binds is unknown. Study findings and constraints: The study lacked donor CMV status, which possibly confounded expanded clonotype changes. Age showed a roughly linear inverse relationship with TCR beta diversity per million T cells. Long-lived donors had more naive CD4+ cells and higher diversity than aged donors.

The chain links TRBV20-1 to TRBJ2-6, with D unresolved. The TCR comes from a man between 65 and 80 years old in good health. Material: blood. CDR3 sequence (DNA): TGCAGTGCTAGGTCAGGATTCTCTGGGGCCAACGTCCTGACTTTC. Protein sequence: CSARSGFSGANVLTF.